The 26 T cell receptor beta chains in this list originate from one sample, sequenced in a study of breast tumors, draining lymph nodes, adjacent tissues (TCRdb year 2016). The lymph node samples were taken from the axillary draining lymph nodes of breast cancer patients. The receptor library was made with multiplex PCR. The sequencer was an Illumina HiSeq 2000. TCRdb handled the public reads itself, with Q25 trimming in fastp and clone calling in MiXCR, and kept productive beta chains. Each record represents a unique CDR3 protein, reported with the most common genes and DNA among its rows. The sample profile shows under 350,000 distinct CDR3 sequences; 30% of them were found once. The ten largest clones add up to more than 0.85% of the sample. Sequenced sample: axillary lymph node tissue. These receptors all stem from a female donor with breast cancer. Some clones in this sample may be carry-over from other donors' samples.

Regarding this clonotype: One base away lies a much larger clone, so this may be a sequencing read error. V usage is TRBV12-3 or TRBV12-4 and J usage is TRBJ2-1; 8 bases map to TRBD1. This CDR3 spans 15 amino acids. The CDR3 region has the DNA TGTGCTAGTGGAATAGGGGGACAGGCATACAATGAGCAGCTCTTC. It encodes CASGIGGQAYNEQLF.

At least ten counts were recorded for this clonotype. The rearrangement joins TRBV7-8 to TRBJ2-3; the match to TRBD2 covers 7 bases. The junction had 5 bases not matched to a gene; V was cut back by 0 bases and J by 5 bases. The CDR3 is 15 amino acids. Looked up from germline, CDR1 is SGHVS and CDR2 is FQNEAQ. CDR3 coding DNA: TGTGCCAGCAGCTTAGCTCCAGCGGGAAAAGATACGCAGTATTTT. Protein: CASSLAPAGKDTQYF.

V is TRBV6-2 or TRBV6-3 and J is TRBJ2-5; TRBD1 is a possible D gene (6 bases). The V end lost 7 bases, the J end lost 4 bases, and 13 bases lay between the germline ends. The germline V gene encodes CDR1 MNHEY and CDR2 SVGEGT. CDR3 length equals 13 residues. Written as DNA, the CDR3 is TGTGCCAGCATGGGGCAGGGGCTAGAGACCCAGTACTTC. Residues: CASMGQGLETQYF.

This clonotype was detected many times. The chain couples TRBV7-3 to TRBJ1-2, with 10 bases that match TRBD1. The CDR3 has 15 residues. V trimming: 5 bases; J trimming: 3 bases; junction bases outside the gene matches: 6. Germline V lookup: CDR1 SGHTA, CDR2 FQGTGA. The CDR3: CASSHRQGADYGYTF. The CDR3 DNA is TGTGCCAGCAGCCACCGACAGGGGGCGGACTATGGCTACACCTTC.

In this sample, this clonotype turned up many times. DNA of the CDR3: TGCAGTGCTAGCGGACTAGGACTTTCAGAGACCCAGTACTTC. Its translation: CSASGLGLSETQYF. This chain joins TRBV20-1 and TRBJ2-5, with 7 nucleotides matching TRBD2. Germline V lookup: CDR1 DFQATT, CDR2 SNEGSKA (reference sequence). The J segment lost 4 bases and the V segment lost 3 bases, leaving 8 bases of the junction unmatched. This CDR3 spans 14 amino acids.

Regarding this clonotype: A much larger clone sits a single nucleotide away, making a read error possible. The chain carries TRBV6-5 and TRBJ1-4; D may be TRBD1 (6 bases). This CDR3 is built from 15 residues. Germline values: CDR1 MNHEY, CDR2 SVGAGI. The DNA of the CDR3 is TGTGCCAGCAGTCACTCACAGGGCGCTAATGAAAAACTGTTTTTT. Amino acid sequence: CASSHSQGANEKLFF.

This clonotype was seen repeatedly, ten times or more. The CDR3 bases are TGTGCCAGCAGCGCTGGGGGGACTACCTACGAGCAGTACTTC. Protein product: CASSAGGTTYEQYF. The gene calls are TRBV9 and TRBJ2-7; 7 bases align to TRBD2. Germline assignment: CDR1 SGDLS and CDR2 YYNGEE. The CDR3 totals 14 residues. J gave up 2 bases and V 3 bases, and 5 bases lay outside the gene matches.

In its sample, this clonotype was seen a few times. In DNA, the CDR3 is TGTGCCAGCAGTTTATCGGGGAGAAAAGCCTACGAGCAGTACTTC. Its translation: CASSLSGRKAYEQYF. The rearrangement joins TRBV27 to TRBJ2-7, with D possibly being TRBD2 (5 bases). This CDR3 spans 15 amino acids. V was cut by 0 bases and J by 2 bases, with 11 bases left in between. Germline CDR1 is MNHEY and CDR2 is SMNVEV (reference sequence).

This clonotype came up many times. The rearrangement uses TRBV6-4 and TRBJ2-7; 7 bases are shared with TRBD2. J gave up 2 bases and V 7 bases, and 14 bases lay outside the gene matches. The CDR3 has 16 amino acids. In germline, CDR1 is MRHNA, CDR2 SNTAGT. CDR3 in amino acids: CASILKDGGRTYEQYF. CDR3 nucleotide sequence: TGTGCCAGCATTCTAAAGGATGGCGGGAGAACCTACGAGCAGTACTTC.

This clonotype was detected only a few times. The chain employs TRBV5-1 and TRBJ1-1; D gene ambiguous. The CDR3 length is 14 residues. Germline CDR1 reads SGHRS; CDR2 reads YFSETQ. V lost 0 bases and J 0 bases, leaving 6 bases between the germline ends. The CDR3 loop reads CASSLGQMNTEAFF. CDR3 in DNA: TGCGCCAGCAGCTTGGGACAAATGAACACTGAAGCTTTCTTT.

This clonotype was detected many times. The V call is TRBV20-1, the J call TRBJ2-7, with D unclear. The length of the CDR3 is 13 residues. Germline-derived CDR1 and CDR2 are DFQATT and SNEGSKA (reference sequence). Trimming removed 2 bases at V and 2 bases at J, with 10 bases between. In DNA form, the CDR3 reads TGCAGTGCTAGATTGGCTGGAACCTACGAGCAGTACTTC. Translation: CSARLAGTYEQYF.

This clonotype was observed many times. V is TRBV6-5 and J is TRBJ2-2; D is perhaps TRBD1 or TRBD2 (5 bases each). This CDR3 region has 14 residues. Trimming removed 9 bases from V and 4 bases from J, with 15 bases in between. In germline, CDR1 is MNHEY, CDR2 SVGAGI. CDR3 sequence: CASSGTQRTGELFF. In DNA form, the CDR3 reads TGTGCCAGTTCCGGGACCCAGCGCACCGGGGAGCTGTTTTTT.

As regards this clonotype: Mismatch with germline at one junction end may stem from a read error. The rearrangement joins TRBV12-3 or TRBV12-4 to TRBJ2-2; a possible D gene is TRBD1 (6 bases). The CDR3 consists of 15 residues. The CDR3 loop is CASSFPGAGAGELFF. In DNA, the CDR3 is TGTGCCAGCAGTTTCCCAGGGGCGGGCGCCGGGGAGCTGTTCTTT.

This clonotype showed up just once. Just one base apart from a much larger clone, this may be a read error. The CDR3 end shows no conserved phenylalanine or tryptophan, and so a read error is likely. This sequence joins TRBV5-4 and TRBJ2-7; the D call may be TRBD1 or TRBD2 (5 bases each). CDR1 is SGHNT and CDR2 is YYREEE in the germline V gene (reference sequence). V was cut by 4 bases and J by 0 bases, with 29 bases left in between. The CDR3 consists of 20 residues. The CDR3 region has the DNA TGTGCCAGCAGCACGGGACCGTTTGGGTTTGGGTTCAGGAGCTCCTACGAGCAGTACTCC. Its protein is CASSTGPFGFGFRSSYEQYS.

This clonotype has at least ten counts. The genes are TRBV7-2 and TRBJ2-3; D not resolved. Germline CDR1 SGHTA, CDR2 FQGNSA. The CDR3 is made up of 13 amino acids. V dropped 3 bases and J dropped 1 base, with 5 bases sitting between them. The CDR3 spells CASSFDRTDTQYF. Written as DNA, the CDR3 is TGTGCCAGCAGCTTTGACCGCACAGATACGCAGTATTTT. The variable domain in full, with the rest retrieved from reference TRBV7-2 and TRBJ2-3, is GAGVSQSPSNKVTEKGKDVELRCDPISGHTALYWYRQSLGQGLEFLIYFQGNSAPDKSGLPSDRFSAERTGGSVSTLTIQRTQQEDSAVYLCASSFDRTDTQYFGPGTRLTVL.

The DNA of the CDR3 is TGTGCCACCAGCAGAGCGAAGGGGGCCGGACAAGAGACCCAGTACTTC. This sequence encodes CATSRAKGAGQETQYF. This chain links TRBV15 with TRBJ2-5; 7 bases line up with TRBD1. V trimming: 1 base; J trimming: 2 bases; junction bases outside the gene matches: 7. Germline CDR1 is LNHNV and CDR2 is YYDKDF (reference sequence). This CDR3 comprises 16 residues.

The CDR3 spells CATQTSDSAHEQYF. CDR3 DNA sequence: TGTGCCACCCAAACCTCTGACAGCGCCCACGAGCAGTACTTC. The rearrangement joins TRBV24-1 to TRBJ2-7; a possible D gene is TRBD1 (5 bases). CDR3 length: 14 amino acids. V was trimmed by 9 bases and J by 5 bases, leaving 19 bases between them. CDR1 is KGHDR, CDR2 SFDVKD, per germline.

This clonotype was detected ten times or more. The CDR3 bases are TGTGCCAGCAGCCCGAGTGGACCCCGTTGGACCGGGGAGCTGTTTTTT. Its protein product is CASSPSGPRWTGELFF. The V call is TRBV7-3, the J call TRBJ2-2, with unresolved D. The length of the CDR3 is 16 residues. Germline V gene lookup returns CDR1 SGHTA and CDR2 FQGTGA. The ends were cut back, 5 bases at V and 5 bases at J, with 18 bases in the middle. The whole variable domain, remainder taken from reference TRBV7-3 and TRBJ2-2, is GAGVSQTPSNKVTEKGKYVELRCDPISGHTALYWYRQSLGQGPEFLIYFQGTGAADDSGLPNDRFFAVRPEGSVSTLKIQRTERGDSAVYLCASSPSGPRWTGELFFGEGSRLTVL.

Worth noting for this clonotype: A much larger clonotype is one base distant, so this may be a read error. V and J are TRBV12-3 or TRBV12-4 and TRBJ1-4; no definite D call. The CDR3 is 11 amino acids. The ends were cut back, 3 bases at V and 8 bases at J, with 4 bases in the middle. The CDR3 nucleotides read TGTGCCAGCAGTTTCCAGGAAAAACTGTTTTTT. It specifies CASSFQEKLFF.

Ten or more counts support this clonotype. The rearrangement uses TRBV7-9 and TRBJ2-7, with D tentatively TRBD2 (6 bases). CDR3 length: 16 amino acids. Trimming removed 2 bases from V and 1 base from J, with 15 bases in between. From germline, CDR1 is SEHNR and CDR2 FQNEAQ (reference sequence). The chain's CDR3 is CASSLSETSPSYEQYF. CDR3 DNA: TGTGCCAGCAGCTTATCCGAGACTAGTCCGTCCTACGAGCAGTACTTC.

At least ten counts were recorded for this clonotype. DNA of the CDR3: TGCAGTGCTAGCGTAATTGTAGCGGGAGGGGAAGATACGCAGTATTTT. This codes for CSASVIVAGGEDTQYF. The chain couples TRBV20-1 to TRBJ2-3; the match to TRBD2 covers 11 bases. The CDR3 sequence is 16 residues long. Trimming at V came to 3 bases and at J to 5 bases, leaving 10 bases not matched to a gene. Germline assignment: CDR1 DFQATT and CDR2 SNEGSKA (reference sequence).

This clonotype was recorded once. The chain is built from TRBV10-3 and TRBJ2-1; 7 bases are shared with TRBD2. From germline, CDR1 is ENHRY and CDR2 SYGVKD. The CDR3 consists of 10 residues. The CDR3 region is CARGRTRLFF. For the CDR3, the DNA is TGTGCTAGAGGCAGGACTAGGCTGTTCTTC.

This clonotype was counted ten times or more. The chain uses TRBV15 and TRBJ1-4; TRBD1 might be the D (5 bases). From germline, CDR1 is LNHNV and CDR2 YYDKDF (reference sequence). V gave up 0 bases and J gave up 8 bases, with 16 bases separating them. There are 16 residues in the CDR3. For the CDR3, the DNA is TGTGCCACCAGCAGAGATGAGTTCGGGACGAGCGAAAAACTGTTTTTT. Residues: CATSRDEFGTSEKLFF.

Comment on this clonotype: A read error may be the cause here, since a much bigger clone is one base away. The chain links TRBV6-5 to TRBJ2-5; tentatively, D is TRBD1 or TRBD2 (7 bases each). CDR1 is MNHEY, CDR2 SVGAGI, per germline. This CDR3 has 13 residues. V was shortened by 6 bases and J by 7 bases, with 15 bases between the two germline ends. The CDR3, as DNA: TGTGCCAGCAGGTCAGGGGGGGGCTCGACCCAGTACTTC. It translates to CASRSGGGSTQYF.

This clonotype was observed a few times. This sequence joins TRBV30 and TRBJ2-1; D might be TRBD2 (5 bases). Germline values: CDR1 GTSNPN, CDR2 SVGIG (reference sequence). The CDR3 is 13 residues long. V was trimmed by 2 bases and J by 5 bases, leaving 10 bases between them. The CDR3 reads CAWSRGTHNEQFF. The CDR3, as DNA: TGTGCCTGGAGTCGGGGTACTCACAATGAGCAGTTCTTC.

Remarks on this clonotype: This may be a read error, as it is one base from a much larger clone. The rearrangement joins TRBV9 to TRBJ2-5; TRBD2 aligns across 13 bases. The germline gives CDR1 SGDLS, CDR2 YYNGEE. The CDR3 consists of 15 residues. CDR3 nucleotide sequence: TGTGCCAGCAGCGCCGGACTAGCGGGAGTAGAGACCCCGTACTTC. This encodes CASSAGLAGVETPYF.